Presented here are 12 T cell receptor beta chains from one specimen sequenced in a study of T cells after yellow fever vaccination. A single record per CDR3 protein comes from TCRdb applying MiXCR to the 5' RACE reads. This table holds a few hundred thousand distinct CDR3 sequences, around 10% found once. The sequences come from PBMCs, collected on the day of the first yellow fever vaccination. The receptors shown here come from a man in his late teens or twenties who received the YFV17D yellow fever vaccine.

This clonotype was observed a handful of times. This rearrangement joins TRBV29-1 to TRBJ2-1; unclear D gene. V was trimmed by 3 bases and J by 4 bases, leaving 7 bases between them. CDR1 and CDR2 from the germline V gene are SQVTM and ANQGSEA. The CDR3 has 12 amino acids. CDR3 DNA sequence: TGCAGCGTTGAGGGCAATTACAATGAGCAGTTCTTC. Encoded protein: CSVEGNYNEQFF.

The CDR3 protein is CAITAGQGSDTQYF. The CDR3 DNA sequence: TGTGCCATCACCGCTGGACAGGGGTCCGATACGCAGTATTTT. The rearrangement links TRBV10-3 to TRBJ2-3; 9 bases fit TRBD1. CDR1 and CDR2 (germline): ENHRY, SYGVKD. The CDR3 contains 14 residues. The trim removed 7 bases at V and 6 bases at J, leaving 8 bases unmatched.

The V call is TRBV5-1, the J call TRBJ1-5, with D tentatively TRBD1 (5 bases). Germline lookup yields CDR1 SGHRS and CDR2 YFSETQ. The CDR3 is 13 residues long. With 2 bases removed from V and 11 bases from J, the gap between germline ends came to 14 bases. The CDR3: CASSFDSPDTQHF. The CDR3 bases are TGCGCCAGCAGCTTCGACAGTCCGGATACCCAGCATTTT.

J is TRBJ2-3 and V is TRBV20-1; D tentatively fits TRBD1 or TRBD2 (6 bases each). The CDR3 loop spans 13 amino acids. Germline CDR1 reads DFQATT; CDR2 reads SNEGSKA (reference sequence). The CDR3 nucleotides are TGCAGACCTAGGGGGGTGACCACAGATACGCAGTATTTT. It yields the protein CRPRGVTTDTQYF.

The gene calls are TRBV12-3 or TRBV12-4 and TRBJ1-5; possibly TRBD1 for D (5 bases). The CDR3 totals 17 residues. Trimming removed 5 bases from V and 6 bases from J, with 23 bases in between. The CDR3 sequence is CASSAPGTPSSAQPQHF. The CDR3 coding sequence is TGTGCCAGCAGTGCCCCCGGGACCCCGAGCAGTGCTCAGCCCCAGCATTTT.

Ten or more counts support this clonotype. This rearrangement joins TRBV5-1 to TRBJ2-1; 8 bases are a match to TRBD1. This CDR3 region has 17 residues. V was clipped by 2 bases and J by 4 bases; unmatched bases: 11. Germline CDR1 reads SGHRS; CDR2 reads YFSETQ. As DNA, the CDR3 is TGCGCCAGCAGCTTAAGGGGGGCCGGACAGGGTTACAATGAGCAGTTCTTC. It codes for CASSLRGAGQGYNEQFF.

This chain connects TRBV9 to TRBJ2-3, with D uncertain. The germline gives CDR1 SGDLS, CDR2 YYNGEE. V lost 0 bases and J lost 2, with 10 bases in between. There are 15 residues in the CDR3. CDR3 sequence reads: CASSVVGIDTDTQYF. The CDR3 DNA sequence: TGTGCCAGCAGCGTAGTAGGGATCGACACAGATACGCAGTATTTT.

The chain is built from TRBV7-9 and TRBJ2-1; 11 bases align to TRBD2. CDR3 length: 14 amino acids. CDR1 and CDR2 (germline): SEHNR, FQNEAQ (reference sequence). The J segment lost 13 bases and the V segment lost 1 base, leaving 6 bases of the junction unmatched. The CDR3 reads CASSLELAGVGQFF. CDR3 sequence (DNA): TGTGCCAGCAGCTTAGAACTAGCGGGGGTAGGACAGTTCTTC.

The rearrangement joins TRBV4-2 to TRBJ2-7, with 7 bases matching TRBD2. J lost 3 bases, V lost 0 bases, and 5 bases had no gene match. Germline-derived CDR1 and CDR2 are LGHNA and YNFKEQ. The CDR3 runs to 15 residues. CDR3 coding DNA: TGTGCCAGCAGCCAAGAGCGGGGGATATACTACGAGCAGTACTTC. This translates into CASSQERGIYYEQYF.

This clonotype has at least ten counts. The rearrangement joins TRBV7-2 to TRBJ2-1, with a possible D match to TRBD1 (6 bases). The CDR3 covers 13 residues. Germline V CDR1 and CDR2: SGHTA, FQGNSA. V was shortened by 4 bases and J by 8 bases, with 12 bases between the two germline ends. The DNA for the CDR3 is TGTGCCAGCAGCTCCGGATACAGGGATGAGCAGTTCTTC. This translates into CASSSGYRDEQFF.

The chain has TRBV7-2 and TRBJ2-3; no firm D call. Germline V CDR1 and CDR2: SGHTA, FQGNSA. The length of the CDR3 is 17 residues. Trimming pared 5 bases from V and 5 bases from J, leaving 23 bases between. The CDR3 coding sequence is TGTGCCAGCAGCCGACCCCAAGGGTCCAACTACGAAGATACGCAGTATTTT. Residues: CASSRPQGSNYEDTQYF.

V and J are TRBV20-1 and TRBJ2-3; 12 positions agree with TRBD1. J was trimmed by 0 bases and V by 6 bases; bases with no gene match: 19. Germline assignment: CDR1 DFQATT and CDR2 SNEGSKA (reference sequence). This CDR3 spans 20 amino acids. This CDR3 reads CSASPPGQGARGASTDTQYF. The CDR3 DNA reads TGCAGTGCCTCACCTCCGGGACAGGGGGCGCGGGGTGCCAGCACAGATACGCAGTATTTT.